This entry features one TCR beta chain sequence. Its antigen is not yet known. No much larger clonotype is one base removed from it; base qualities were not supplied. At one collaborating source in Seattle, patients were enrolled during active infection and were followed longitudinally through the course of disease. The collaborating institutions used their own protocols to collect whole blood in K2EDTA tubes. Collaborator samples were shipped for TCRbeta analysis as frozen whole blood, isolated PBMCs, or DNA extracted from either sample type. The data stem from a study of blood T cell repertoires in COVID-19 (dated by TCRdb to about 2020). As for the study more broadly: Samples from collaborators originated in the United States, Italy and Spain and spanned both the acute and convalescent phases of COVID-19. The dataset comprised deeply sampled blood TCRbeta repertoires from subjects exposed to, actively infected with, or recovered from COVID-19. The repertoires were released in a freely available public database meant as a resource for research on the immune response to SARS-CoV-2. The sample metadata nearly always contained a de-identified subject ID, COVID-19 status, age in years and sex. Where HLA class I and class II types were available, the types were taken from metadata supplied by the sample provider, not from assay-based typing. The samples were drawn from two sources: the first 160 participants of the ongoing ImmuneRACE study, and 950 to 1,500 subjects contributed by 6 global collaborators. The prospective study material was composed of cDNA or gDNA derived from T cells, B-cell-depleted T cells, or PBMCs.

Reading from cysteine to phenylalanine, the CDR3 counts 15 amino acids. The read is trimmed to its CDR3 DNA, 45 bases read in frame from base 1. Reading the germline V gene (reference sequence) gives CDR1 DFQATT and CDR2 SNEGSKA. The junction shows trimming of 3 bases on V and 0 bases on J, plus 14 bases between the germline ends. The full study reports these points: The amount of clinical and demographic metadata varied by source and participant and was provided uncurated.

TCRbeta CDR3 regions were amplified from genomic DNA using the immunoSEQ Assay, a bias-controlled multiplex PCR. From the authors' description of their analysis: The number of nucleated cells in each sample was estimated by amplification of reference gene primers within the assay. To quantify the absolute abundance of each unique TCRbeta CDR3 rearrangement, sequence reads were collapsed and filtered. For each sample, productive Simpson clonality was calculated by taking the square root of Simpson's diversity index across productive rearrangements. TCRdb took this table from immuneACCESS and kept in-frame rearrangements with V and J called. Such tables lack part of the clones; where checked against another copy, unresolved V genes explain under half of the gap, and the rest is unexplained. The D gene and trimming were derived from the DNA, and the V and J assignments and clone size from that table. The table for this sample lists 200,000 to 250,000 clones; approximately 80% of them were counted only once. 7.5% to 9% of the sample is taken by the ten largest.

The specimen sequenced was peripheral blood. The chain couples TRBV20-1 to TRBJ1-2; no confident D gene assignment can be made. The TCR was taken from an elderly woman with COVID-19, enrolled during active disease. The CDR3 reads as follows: CSASDTGKANYGYTF. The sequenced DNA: TGCAGTGCTAGTGATACGGGGAAAGCTAACTATGGCTACACCTTC.